The rows below give T cell receptor beta chains drawn from one sample of a study of memory CD4+ T cells and cytomegalovirus serostatus. Data came from immunoSEQ multiplex PCR; TCRdb stores just in-frame clones and leaves some out. Of 80,000 to 100,000 clones in the sample, approximately 80% were seen once. The material sequenced was memory CD4+ T cells from blood. The source of these receptors is an adult in good health and CMV-seropositive. Each CDR3 is given with its conserved first and last residue. D genes are given only for firm matches. The size entry is marked missing in some rows and otherwise reads once, few, many or a size class.

v_gene: TRBV11-3
j_gene: TRBJ2-5
abundance: once
d_gene: .
CDR3nt: TGTGCCAGCAGCTTGGAGGGGGGGACCCAGTACTTC
CDR3aa: CASSLEGGTQYF

v_gene: TRBV5-4
j_gene: TRBJ1-2
abundance: .
d_gene: TRBD1
CDR3nt: TGTGCCAGCAGCTTAACAGGGGGCGAGAGCTATGGCTACACCTTC
CDR3aa: CASSLTGGESYGYTF

v_gene: TRBV7-2
j_gene: TRBJ1-4
abundance: .
d_gene: .
CDR3nt: TGTGCCAGCAGCCCTCGTCGGGGTAATGAAAAACTGTTTTTT
CDR3aa: CASSPRRGNEKLFF

v_gene: TRBV18
j_gene: TRBJ2-1
abundance: .
d_gene: .
CDR3nt: TGTGCCAGCTCGGATTCTAGCGCCCACAATGAGCAGTTCTTC
CDR3aa: CASSDSSAHNEQFF

v_gene: TRBV19
j_gene: TRBJ1-4
abundance: .
d_gene: TRBD1
CDR3nt: TGTGCCAGTAGGGCCACCGGGACAGGGGCAAAGGGACTGTTTTTT
CDR3aa: CASRATGTGAKGLFF

v_gene: TRBV2
j_gene: TRBJ2-7
abundance: .
d_gene: .
CDR3nt: TGTGCCAGCATTTTGCCACTGTCCTACGAGCAGTACTTC
CDR3aa: CASILPLSYEQYF

v_gene: TRBV18
j_gene: TRBJ2-7
abundance: few
d_gene: TRBD1
CDR3nt: TGTGCCAGCTCACTGGGACAGTTCGGCTACGAGCAGTACTTC
CDR3aa: CASSLGQFGYEQYF

v_gene: TRBV29-1
j_gene: TRBJ1-5
abundance: .
d_gene: .
CDR3nt: TGCAGCGCCAGGGATAGTTGGGGTTTGCCCCAGCATTTT
CDR3aa: CSARDSWGLPQHF

v_gene: TRBV28
j_gene: TRBJ2-3
abundance: .
d_gene: TRBD2
CDR3nt: TGTGCCAGCAGCTCCGGGACTAGCGGCAATCTTGCGCCAGATACGCAGTATTTT
CDR3aa: CASSSGTSGNLAPDTQYF

v_gene: TRBV7-2
j_gene: TRBJ2-7
abundance: .
d_gene: .
CDR3nt: TGTGCCAGCAGCTTTGGCCCTAGCTCCTACGAGCAGTACTTC
CDR3aa: CASSFGPSSYEQYF

v_gene: TRBV5-5
j_gene: TRBJ2-7
abundance: .
d_gene: TRBD2
CDR3nt: TGTGCCAGCAGCTTGAGGCTAGCGGGTACCTACGAGCAGTACTTC
CDR3aa: CASSLRLAGTYEQYF

v_gene: TRBV19
j_gene: TRBJ1-2
abundance: once
d_gene: .
CDR3nt: TGTGCCAGTAGACTCATAATGGACGGAGCTGATGGCTACACCTTC
CDR3aa: CASRLIMDGADGYTF

v_gene: TRBV6-4
j_gene: TRBJ2-3
abundance: .
d_gene: .
CDR3nt: TGTGCCAGCAGTAGTAACGGGTTGTCGACAGATACGCAGTATTTT
CDR3aa: CASSSNGLSTDTQYF

v_gene: TRBV7-6
j_gene: TRBJ2-7
abundance: .
d_gene: TRBD1
CDR3nt: TGTGCCAGCAGCTTAGCGGGGACAGGGCCCTACGAGCAGTACTTC
CDR3aa: CASSLAGTGPYEQYF

v_gene: TRBV2
j_gene: TRBJ2-7
abundance: .
d_gene: TRBD2
CDR3nt: TGTGCCAGCAGTGATATAGCGGGAGGGCATTACGAGCAGTACTTC
CDR3aa: CASSDIAGGHYEQYF

v_gene: TRBV28
j_gene: TRBJ2-2
abundance: .
d_gene: .
CDR3nt: TGTGCCAGCAGTTTTAAACCCGGGGAGCTGTTTTTT
CDR3aa: CASSFKPGELFF

v_gene: TRBV9
j_gene: TRBJ2-1
abundance: .
d_gene: .
CDR3nt: TGTGCCAGCAGCCCAACTCCCCGGACCGGAGGTGAGCAGTTCTTC
CDR3aa: CASSPTPRTGGEQFF

v_gene: TRBV28
j_gene: TRBJ1-1
abundance: few
d_gene: .
CDR3nt: TGTGCCAGCACCCGGATCCGGGACGCTGGCGGGGACACTGAAGCTTTCTTT
CDR3aa: CASTRIRDAGGDTEAFF

v_gene: TRBV2
j_gene: TRBJ2-1
abundance: .
d_gene: TRBD2
CDR3nt: TGTGCCAGCAGTGTAAGCGGGAGGGCCGGTAATGAGCAGTTCTTC
CDR3aa: CASSVSGRAGNEQFF

v_gene: TRBV7-3
j_gene: TRBJ2-2
abundance: .
d_gene: .
CDR3nt: TGTGCCAGCAGCCCGAAAGTCAGGCTCAACAACACCGGGGAGCTGTTTTTT
CDR3aa: CASSPKVRLNNTGELFF

v_gene: TRBV2
j_gene: TRBJ2-1
abundance: .
d_gene: .
CDR3nt: TGTGCCAGCAGTGAACGGACAGCCTACAATGAGCAGTTCTTC
CDR3aa: CASSERTAYNEQFF

v_gene: TRBV18
j_gene: TRBJ2-5
abundance: .
d_gene: .
CDR3nt: TGTGCCAGCTCACCACGTTTTGGGGTTGGAGAGACCCAGTACTTC
CDR3aa: CASSPRFGVGETQYF

v_gene: TRBV5-4
j_gene: TRBJ2-1
abundance: .
d_gene: TRBD2
CDR3nt: TGTGCCAGCAGCTTGGGTGCGGCGGGAGGGCCTCTGGTTGAGCAGTTCTTC
CDR3aa: CASSLGAAGGPLVEQFF

v_gene: TRBV6-5
j_gene: TRBJ2-3
abundance: .
d_gene: TRBD2
CDR3nt: TGTGCCAGCAAACTAGCGGGATTCACAGATACGCAGTATTTT
CDR3aa: CASKLAGFTDTQYF

v_gene: TRBV5-8
j_gene: TRBJ2-1
abundance: .
d_gene: TRBD1
CDR3nt: TGTGCCAGCAGCTCCCAGGGGGCGTCCTACAATGAGCAGTTCTTC
CDR3aa: CASSSQGASYNEQFF

v_gene: TRBV29-1
j_gene: TRBJ2-5
abundance: .
d_gene: TRBD1
CDR3nt: TGCAGCGCGGGGGACAGGGCCCAAGAGACCCAGTACTTC
CDR3aa: CSAGDRAQETQYF

v_gene: TRBV4-2
j_gene: TRBJ1-5
abundance: .
d_gene: TRBD1
CDR3nt: TGTGCCAGCAGCCAAGAAGGGGACAGCTACAATCAGCCCCAGCATTTT
CDR3aa: CASSQEGDSYNQPQHF

v_gene: TRBV6-5
j_gene: TRBJ1-2
abundance: .
d_gene: .
CDR3nt: TGTGCCAGCACCACACAGTCCCTCTATGGCTACACCTTC
CDR3aa: CASTTQSLYGYTF

v_gene: TRBV27
j_gene: TRBJ2-6
abundance: .
d_gene: TRBD1
CDR3nt: TGTGCCAGCAGACCGGGACAGGGGGCGTCAGGGGCCAACGTCCTGACTTTC
CDR3aa: CASRPGQGASGANVLTF

v_gene: TRBV7-4
j_gene: TRBJ1-5
abundance: .
d_gene: .
CDR3nt: TGTGCCAGCAACCTCCCCGCGGAGGACCCCAATCAGCCCCAGCATTTT
CDR3aa: CASNLPAEDPNQPQHF

v_gene: TRBV6-1
j_gene: TRBJ2-3
abundance: .
d_gene: .
CDR3nt: TGTGCCAGCAGCCCCCGGGGCTGGAACACAGATACGCAGTATTTT
CDR3aa: CASSPRGWNTDTQYF

v_gene: TRBV28
j_gene: TRBJ1-1
abundance: .
d_gene: TRBD1
CDR3nt: TGTGCCAGCAGTTTAGGGACAGGGAAAATGAACACTGAAGCTTTCTTT
CDR3aa: CASSLGTGKMNTEAFF

v_gene: TRBV2
j_gene: TRBJ2-1
abundance: few
d_gene: TRBD2
CDR3nt: TGTGCCAGCAGGCCCCCGGGACTAGTACTATTCTTC
CDR3aa: CASRPPGLVLFF

v_gene: TRBV5-4
j_gene: TRBJ1-1
abundance: .
d_gene: .
CDR3nt: TGTGCCAGCAGCCGGCAAGACGGGAACACTGAAGCTTTCTTT
CDR3aa: CASSRQDGNTEAFF

v_gene: TRBV2
j_gene: TRBJ2-5
abundance: .
d_gene: TRBD2
CDR3nt: TGTGCCAGCAGTGGACACGGGGGGGAGACCCAGTACTTC
CDR3aa: CASSGHGGETQYF

v_gene: TRBV5-6
j_gene: TRBJ2-3
abundance: .
d_gene: .
CDR3nt: TGTGCCAGCAGTCAGGGGTATAGCAGGACAGATACGCAGTATTTT
CDR3aa: CASSQGYSRTDTQYF

v_gene: TRBV7-8
j_gene: TRBJ2-1
abundance: .
d_gene: .
CDR3nt: TGTGCCAGCAGCTCCCTTTCGCTAGCTGACTCCTACAATGAGCAGTTCTTC
CDR3aa: CASSSLSLADSYNEQFF

v_gene: TRBV5-1
j_gene: TRBJ1-2
abundance: .
d_gene: .
CDR3nt: TGCGCCAGCTCCTGGGGGGGGCTGAGTGACTATGGCTACACCTTC
CDR3aa: CASSWGGLSDYGYTF